Below, 19 T cell receptor beta chains from the same sample are listed, as sequenced in a study of T-cell memory formation after mild COVID-19. TCRdb re-derived calls from the 5' RACE reads in MiXCR, one entry per CDR3 protein. Altogether a few hundred thousand distinct CDR3 sequences are present, around a fifth being singletons, with the ten largest covering around 13%. Sequenced sample: PBMCs or a T cell subset sorted from them (not recorded which). The receptor set was obtained from an adult woman who had mild COVID-19 (a few samples of this study predate the infection). Cell type and time point are not known.

V gene TRBV10-3 combines with J gene TRBJ2-1; D remains ambiguous. CDR3 length equals 13 residues. Germline CDR1 is ENHRY and CDR2 is SYGVKD. The V end lost 4 bases, the J end lost 6 bases, and 10 bases lay between the germline ends. CDR3 DNA sequence: TGTGCCATCAGTGGGGCGGAAGGCAATGAGCAGTTCTTC. Its translation: CAISGAEGNEQFF.

The chain carries TRBV7-2 and TRBJ1-2; 7 bases match TRBD1. This CDR3 has 16 amino acids. Germline CDR1 reads SGHTA; CDR2 reads FQGNSA. V trimming: 0 bases; J trimming: 4 bases; junction bases outside the gene matches: 8. CDR3 sequence: CASSLAVTGLSYGYTF. In nucleotides, the CDR3 is TGTGCCAGCAGCTTAGCCGTGACAGGGCTTAGCTATGGCTACACCTTC. The full variable domain, with the rest looked up from reference TRBV7-2 and TRBJ1-2, is GAGVSQSPSNKVTEKGKDVELRCDPISGHTALYWYRQSLGQGLEFLIYFQGNSAPDKSGLPSDRFSAERTGGSVSTLTIQRTQQEDSAVYLCASSLAVTGLSYGYTFGSGTRLTVV.

The table lists this clonotype with a few counts. This chain joins TRBV9 and TRBJ2-3; 7 nucleotides line up with TRBD2. This CDR3 comprises 15 residues. Germline V gives CDR1 SGDLS, CDR2 YYNGEE. V shed 1 base, J shed 2 bases, and the junction held 4 bases outside the gene matches. CDR3 in amino acids: CASSVTGLITDTQYF. CDR3 DNA sequence: TGTGCCAGCAGCGTAACGGGACTAATCACAGATACGCAGTATTTT.

This clonotype was counted between two and nine times. The V call is TRBV2, the J call TRBJ2-2, with D perhaps matching TRBD1 or TRBD2 (5 bases each). Germline V gives CDR1 SNHLY, CDR2 FYNNEI. The CDR3 loop spans 12 amino acids. Trimming took 8 bases from V and 7 from J, leaving 11 bases between them. CDR3 amino acids: CASARGGGELFF. In nucleotides, the CDR3 is TGTGCCAGCGCGAGGGGTGGCGGGGAGCTGTTTTTT. Variable domain in full (rest from reference TRBV2 and TRBJ2-2): EPEVTQTPSHQVTQMGQEVILRCVPISNHLYFYWYRQILGQKVEFLVSFYNNEISEKSEIFDDQFSVERPDGSNFTLKIRSTKLEDSAMYFCASARGGGELFFGEGSRLTVL.

The chain links TRBV9 to TRBJ2-1; D is perhaps TRBD1 or TRBD2 (5 bases each). The CDR3 loop spans 14 amino acids. Germline V lookup: CDR1 SGDLS, CDR2 YYNGEE. Deletions cut 5 bases from V and 4 bases from J, with 13 bases between. The CDR3 spells CASRGDGFYNEQFF. As DNA, the CDR3 is TGTGCCAGCAGGGGGGACGGATTTTACAATGAGCAGTTCTTC.

V is TRBV12-3 or TRBV12-4 and J is TRBJ1-3; D is unclear. Trimming took 6 bases from V and 0 from J, leaving 15 bases between them. This CDR3 is built from 16 residues. As DNA, the CDR3 is TGTGCCAGCAGACACTATTTCCCCTCCTCTGGAAACACCATATATTTT. Residues: CASRHYFPSSGNTIYF.

This clonotype was seen repeatedly, ten times or more. The chain employs TRBV5-1 and TRBJ2-1, with 8 nucleotides matching TRBD2. V gave up 0 bases and J gave up 9 bases; unmatched junction bases: 11. This CDR3 comprises 16 residues. Germline V CDR1 and CDR2: SGHRS, YFSETQ. The CDR3 here is CASSLAPAGASGEQFF. CDR3 DNA: TGCGCCAGCAGCTTGGCCCCAGCGGGGGCCTCCGGTGAGCAGTTCTTC. The full variable domain, its missing parts supplied by reference TRBV5-1 and TRBJ2-1, is KAGVTQTPRYLIKTRGQQVTLSCSPISGHRSVSWYQQTPGQGLQFLFEYFSETQRNKGNFPGRFSGRQFSNSRSEMNVSTLELGDSALYLCASSLAPAGASGEQFFGPGTRLTVL.

The rearrangement uses TRBV29-1 and TRBJ2-2, with D perhaps matching TRBD2 (5 bases). CDR3 length: 13 residues. The germline V gene has CDR1 SQVTM and CDR2 ANQGSEA. V was cut by 1 base and J by 4 bases, with 7 bases left in between. CDR3 bases: TGCAGCGTTGAAGTCGAGGGCACCGGGGAGCTGTTTTTT. It codes for CSVEVEGTGELFF.

The rearrangement joins TRBV7-2 to TRBJ2-7; the match to TRBD1 covers 9 bases. After removal of 1 base from V and 4 bases from J, the junction contained 5 bases not matched to a gene. The CDR3 is made up of 15 amino acids. The germline gives CDR1 SGHTA, CDR2 FQGNSA. CDR3 protein: CASSLGVGQGYEQYF. CDR3 bases: TGTGCCAGCAGCTTAGGGGTTGGACAGGGGTACGAGCAGTACTTC.

V is TRBV9 and J is TRBJ2-5; D remains unclear. The CDR3 runs 15 residues. Germline CDR1 SGDLS, CDR2 YYNGEE. The ends were cut back, 0 bases at V and 4 bases at J, with 13 bases in the middle. CDR3 in DNA: TGTGCCAGCAGCGTAGATGACGGGTGGGGAGAGACCCAGTACTTC. As protein: CASSVDDGWGETQYF.

The V call is TRBV12-3 or TRBV12-4, the J call TRBJ2-1, with D possibly TRBD2 on 6 matching bases. V was pared by 7 bases and J by 6 bases, with 16 bases between. CDR3 length: 14 amino acids. The CDR3 DNA follows: TGTGCCAGCACCCCCGGACTACGTAGCAATGAGCAGTTCTTC. Translating it yields CASTPGLRSNEQFF.

This clonotype showed up just a few times. The genes are TRBV3-1 and TRBJ2-7, with D unclear. This CDR3 has 15 residues. Trimming pared 4 bases from V and 3 bases from J, leaving 16 bases between. Germline CDR1 and CDR2: LGHDT and YNNKEL (reference sequence). The CDR3 DNA sequence: TGTGCCAGCAGCCCACGATCCGGGCCCCACTACGAGCAGTACTTC. Its translation: CASSPRSGPHYEQYF.

The rearrangement joins TRBV7-8 to TRBJ1-5, with D tentatively TRBD1 (5 bases). Trimming pared 5 bases from V and 3 bases from J, leaving 20 bases between. The CDR3 runs 17 residues. Germline V gene sequence: CDR1 SGHVS, CDR2 FQNEAQ. The CDR3 here is CASSRDRMGVDNQPQHF. The CDR3 DNA reads TGTGCCAGCAGCCGAGACAGAATGGGGGTCGACAATCAGCCCCAGCATTTT.

This chain links TRBV29-1 with TRBJ2-2, with D tentatively TRBD1 (6 bases). The germline V and J ends were trimmed by 6 bases and 5 bases, with 19 bases remaining between them. The CDR3 has 15 residues. Germline V CDR1 and CDR2: SQVTM, ANQGSEA. This CDR3 is CSVLSTGRGTGELFF. CDR3 bases: TGCAGCGTCCTCTCGACAGGCCGAGGTACCGGGGAGCTGTTTTTT.

The rearrangement uses TRBV6-5 and TRBJ1-1; unclear D gene. Germline CDR1 is MNHEY and CDR2 is SVGAGI. CDR3 length equals 12 residues. Trimming pared 8 bases from V and 5 bases from J, leaving 12 bases between. DNA of the CDR3: TGTGCCAGCTCCGAGGGAGGGACTGAAGCTTTCTTT. Protein: CASSEGGTEAFF.

This clonotype was seen many times. The chain links TRBV12-3 or TRBV12-4 to TRBJ1-5; tentatively, D is TRBD1 (6 bases). The CDR3 is 15 amino acids. V lost 3 bases to trimming and J lost 4 bases, with 13 bases between them. As DNA, the CDR3 is TGTGCCAGCAGTTTTAGGGGGACACAGAATCAGCCCCAGCATTTT. Its protein product is CASSFRGTQNQPQHF.

V and J are TRBV24-1 and TRBJ2-5; D ambiguous. CDR1 and CDR2 from the germline V gene are KGHDR and SFDVKD. The CDR3 has 13 residues. V lost 4 bases to trimming and J lost 8 bases, with 13 bases between them. The DNA of the CDR3 is TGTGCCACCAGTGACCCGCTCCACTTCACCCAGTACTTC. Translation gives CATSDPLHFTQYF.

A few counts support this clonotype. The chain couples TRBV11-3 to TRBJ2-1; D is ambiguous. This CDR3 is 17 amino acids long. V was shortened by 0 bases and J by 0 bases, with 12 bases between the two germline ends. CDR1 and CDR2 from the germline V gene are SGHNT and YENEEA. The CDR3 region has the DNA TGTGCCAGCAGCTTAGATCTTAGTTCAAGCTCCTACAATGAGCAGTTCTTC. This codes for CASSLDLSSSSYNEQFF. Supplemented by reference TRBV11-3 and TRBJ2-1, the full variable domain reads EAGVVQSPRYKIIEKKQPVAFWCNPISGHNTLYWYLQNLGQGPELLIRYENEEAVDDSQLPKDRFSAERLKGVDSTLKIQPAELGDSAVYLCASSLDLSSSSYNEQFFGPGTRLTVL.

In its sample, this clonotype was seen a few times. The chain employs TRBV6-5 and TRBJ1-1; D is perhaps TRBD1 (5 bases). The V end was cut by 0 bases, the J end by 7 bases, with 18 bases between. The CDR3 consists of 16 residues. The germline CDR1 and CDR2 sequences are MNHEY and SVGAGI. CDR3 coding DNA: TGTGCCAGCAGTTACTCCTTAGGAACGGGGCCCCTTGAAGCTTTCTTT. Protein: CASSYSLGTGPLEAFF.